This section outlines one TCR beta chain sequence together with its context. Its antigen remains unknown. The junction shows a germline mismatch at one end, possibly a read error. It was unsorted whole blood that yielded blood RNA, and germline DNA was also extracted. Starting from 400 to 500 ng of total RNA, TCR beta cDNA was produced with a primer in the constant region. Employing slightly modified ARM-PCR, three nested multiplex PCR rounds were run, and these gave rise to the TCR beta libraries. Each of the first two PCR rounds ran approximately 11 cycles with TRBV1-TRBV30 forward and C-beta reverse primers. TCRdb passed the multiplex PCR reads through MiXCR, listing each CDR3 protein once. This table has fewer than 350,000 distinct CDR3 sequences, less than 75% appearing once. These data belong to a study of tumor-infiltrating lymphocytes in primary liver carcinoma. Overall study context: Patients were men and women aged 30 to 69 years. Per sample, productive TCRbeta reads numbered roughly 3.65 to 7.13 million, similar across tissue types.

Notes on the study in general: Bulk unsorted sampling precluded comparing CD4+ and CD8+ repertoires. In tumor-adjacent and tumor-blood pairs, overlap was lower than in tumor region pairs.

Per the germline V gene, CDR1 is SGHNT and CDR2 is YENEEA. This CDR3 has 13 residues. The receptor was isolated from a man aged 35-49 years with primary liver carcinoma and hepatitis B virus infection. The sequenced material came from peripheral blood. The rearrangement links TRBV11-3 to TRBJ1-1; no firm D call. The CDR3 DNA is TGTGCCAGCAGCACGTCCCGAAGCACTCAAGCTTTCTTT. Residues: CASSTSRSTQAFF.